Below, 8 T cell receptor beta chains from the same sample are listed, as sequenced in a study of shared clonotypes between healthy human individuals (dated by TCRdb to 2019 to 2021). Receptors were amplified or captured by the immunoSEQ multiplex PCR assay. TCRdb's version of the immuneACCESS table is confined to in-frame rearrangements and falls short of the full clone set. An unresolved V gene accounts for under half of the shortfall where checked; the remainder is of unknown origin. The sample records a few million clones, more than 90% of which are singletons. The ten largest clones capture approximately 0.13% of the sample. Sequencing used naive CD4+ T cells sorted from blood. The cell subset or site label, as the study defines it: CD45RA+ positively selected. The receptors stem from a man aged 18-30 years in good health.

The chain carries TRBV19 and TRBJ2-7; 8 bases align to TRBD2. V lost 5 bases and J lost 3; bases outside the gene matches: 6. The length of the CDR3 is 14 residues. Per germline, CDR1 LNHDA and CDR2 SQIVND (reference sequence). The CDR3 is CASSSSGGDYEQYF. The CDR3, as DNA: TGTGCCAGTAGTTCCAGCGGGGGCGACTACGAGCAGTACTTC.

The table lists this clone with a count of one. The chain's CDR3 is CASSKGDRGSYEQYF. CDR3 coding DNA: TGTGCCAGCAGTAAAGGGGACAGGGGGTCCTACGAGCAGTACTTC. The chain uses TRBV6-1 and TRBJ2-7; 11 positions agree with TRBD1. Trimming removed 5 bases from V and 1 base from J; junction bases left unmatched: 4. Germline-derived CDR1 and CDR2 are MNHNS and SASEGT. CDR3 size: 15 residues.

This chain joins TRBV27 and TRBJ2-3; D gene ambiguous. Germline V CDR1 and CDR2: MNHEY, SMNVEV (reference sequence). The ends were cut back, 0 bases at V and 2 bases at J, with 6 bases in the middle. The CDR3 has 14 residues. The CDR3 DNA is TGTGCCAGCAGTTTATCGTGGTCCACAGATACGCAGTATTTT. Amino acids: CASSLSWSTDTQYF.

On this clone: Other DNA sequences in the sample encode the same CDR3. The V and J genes are TRBV30 and TRBJ2-3; weak D call: TRBD2 (5 bases). V shed 1 base and J shed 3 bases, with 11 bases lying between them. CDR1 and CDR2 from the germline V gene are GTSNPN and SVGIG (reference sequence). The CDR3 covers 14 residues. CDR3: CAWSGRVSTDTQYF. The DNA of the CDR3 is TGTGCCTGGAGTGGGCGGGTGTCAACAGATACGCAGTATTTT. Drawing the rest from reference TRBV30 and TRBJ2-3, the complete variable domain is SQTIHQWPATLVQPVGSPLSLECTVEGTSNPNLYWYRQAAGRGLQLLFYSVGIGQISSEVPQNLSASRPQDRQFILSSKKLLLSDSGFYLCAWSGRVSTDTQYFGPGTRLTVL.

The rearrangement joins TRBV6-1 to TRBJ1-1; D not certain. The CDR3 covers 16 residues. Per the germline V gene, CDR1 is MNHNS and CDR2 is SASEGT. Trimming took 3 bases from V and 1 from J, leaving 15 bases between them. CDR3 nucleotide sequence: TGTGCCAGCAGTGACGCTGGGAGGAGTGGGAACACTGAAGCTTTCTTT. Translated: CASSDAGRSGNTEAFF.

The CDR3 is CASSFVGGRTDTQYF. The CDR3 coding sequence is TGTGCCAGCAGCTTCGTGGGGGGGCGCACAGATACGCAGTATTTT. This sequence joins TRBV14 and TRBJ2-3; weak D call: TRBD2 (7 bases). The CDR3 is 15 residues long. The ends were cut back, 5 bases at V and 1 base at J, with 13 bases in the middle. CDR1 is SGHDN and CDR2 is FVKESK in the germline V gene.

As concerns this clone: Other DNA sequences in the sample encode the same CDR3. The chain joins TRBV5-1 to TRBJ2-5; unclear D gene. V dropped 4 bases and J dropped 5 bases, with 9 bases sitting between them. The CDR3 is made up of 12 amino acids. CDR1 and CDR2 from the germline V gene are SGHRS and YFSETQ. This CDR3 reads CASSPRGETQYF. The CDR3 DNA reads as TGCGCCAGCAGCCCACGAGGTGAGACCCAGTACTTC.

Concerning this clone: Other DNA sequences from this sample encode an identical CDR3 as well. The chain combines TRBV7-2 with TRBJ2-1, with a possible D match to TRBD2 (5 bases). Per germline, CDR1 SGHTA and CDR2 FQGNSA. Trimming pared 1 base from V and 4 bases from J, leaving 8 bases between. The CDR3 consists of 14 residues. The CDR3 coding sequence is TGTGCCAGCAGCTTAGTCGGCGGGTACAATGAGCAGTTCTTC. The encoded protein is CASSLVGGYNEQFF.